The 8 T cell receptor beta chains below were found in one sample sequenced in a study of neurological immune-mediated disorders. A single record per CDR3 protein comes from TCRdb applying MiXCR to the 5' RACE reads. The table records 80,000 or so distinct CDR3 sequences, around a tenth of them present only once. The sequencing input was PBMCs. These receptors were taken from a man aged 50-60 years in good health.

This clonotype was seen repeatedly, ten times or more. This rearrangement joins TRBV5-1 to TRBJ1-4; D is possibly TRBD1 (6 bases). The CDR3 has 14 amino acids. Germline V gene lookup returns CDR1 SGHRS and CDR2 YFSETQ. V was trimmed by 5 bases and J by 5 bases, leaving 13 bases between them. The CDR3, as DNA: TGCGCCAGCAGAGATGGGGGCGGGAATGAAAAACTGTTTTTT. Translation: CASRDGGGNEKLFF.

This clonotype was seen many times. This chain joins TRBV10-3 and TRBJ1-1; maybe TRBD1 (6 bases). CDR1 is ENHRY and CDR2 is SYGVKD in the germline V gene. The CDR3 loop spans 16 amino acids. The V gene lost 3 bases and the J gene lost 5 bases, with 19 bases spanning the gap. CDR3 in DNA: TGTGCCATCAGTGATGTAGGACAGTACCGGAATACTGAAGCTTTCTTT. It specifies CAISDVGQYRNTEAFF.

This clonotype occurred many times. This sequence joins TRBV6-2 or TRBV6-3 and TRBJ1-2; TRBD1 agrees at 11 bases. Germline CDR1 reads MNHEY; CDR2 reads SVGEGT. The V and J ends lost 3 bases and 8 bases, in that order; junction bases with no gene match: 8. This CDR3 is 15 amino acids long. Here the CDR3 reads CASSYGPDRGRGYTF. CDR3 DNA: TGTGCCAGCAGTTATGGACCGGACAGGGGGCGCGGCTACACCTTC.

This clonotype was observed many times. The chain employs TRBV27 and TRBJ1-6; D gene uncertain. This CDR3 region has 15 residues. Germline V lookup: CDR1 MNHEY, CDR2 SMNVEV (reference sequence). V lost 5 bases to trimming and J lost 9 bases, with 17 bases between them. The CDR3 loop reads CASSLDRGFGSPLHF. CDR3 coding DNA: TGTGCCAGCAGTCTAGATCGAGGGTTTGGTTCACCCCTCCACTTT.

This clonotype was counted ten times or more. This chain uses TRBV15 with TRBJ1-1, with a weak D call TRBD1 (6 bases). Germline V lookup: CDR1 LNHNV, CDR2 YYDKDF (reference sequence). The germline V and J ends were trimmed by 5 bases and 4 bases, with 17 bases remaining between them. This CDR3 region has 15 residues. CDR3 residues: CATSGEAGAPTEAFF. The CDR3 DNA follows: TGTGCCACCAGCGGGGAAGCAGGGGCGCCCACTGAAGCTTTCTTT.

This clonotype was counted many times. The rearrangement joins TRBV25-1 to TRBJ1-5; D possibly corresponds to TRBD1 (5 bases). Germline values: CDR1 MGHDK, CDR2 SYGVNS. The CDR3 is 16 amino acids. The V end lost 10 bases, the J end lost 5 bases, and 24 bases lay between the germline ends. The CDR3 loop is CAISIGGGLADQPQHF. CDR3 nucleotide sequence: TGTGCCATCTCTATCGGGGGGGGACTAGCTGATCAGCCCCAGCATTTT.

This clonotype was counted at least ten times. The gene calls are TRBV10-3 and TRBJ2-1, with 11 bases that match TRBD2. The junction had 6 bases not matched to a gene; V was cut back by 11 bases and J by 0 bases. The CDR3 length is 15 residues. The germline V gene has CDR1 ENHRY and CDR2 SYGVKD. CDR3 bases: TGTGCCGCGACTAGCGGGGATGTCTCCTACAATGAGCAGTTCTTC. This gives the protein CAATSGDVSYNEQFF.

This clonotype was observed many times. V is TRBV4-1 and J is TRBJ1-3, with TRBD1 as a possible D gene (5 bases). Germline V CDR1 and CDR2: MGHRA, YSYEKL. The V gene lost 1 base and the J gene lost 0 bases, with 19 bases spanning the gap. There are 19 residues in the CDR3. CDR3 coding DNA: TGCGCCAGCAGCCAAGTGGTACCCGGACAAATCCTCTCTGGAAACACCATATATTTT. Amino acids: CASSQVVPGQILSGNTIYF.